This paragraph reports one T cell receptor (beta chain). These data belong to a study of blood T cell repertoires in COVID-19. Authors' methods: For nucleated cells, counts were estimated from reference gene primer amplification. Sequencing used immunoSEQ multiplex PCR; TCRdb keeps in-frame clones, though not all of them. V, J and clone size derive from that table, while D and trimming were established from the DNA sequence. The sample has about 70,000 clones; 85% are singletons. The CDR3 runs to 15 residues. From germline, CDR1 is SGHNT and CDR2 YENEEA. The V gene end was trimmed by 4 bases and the J gene end by 7 bases; junction bases not matched to a gene: 7.

V is TRBV11-3 and J is TRBJ1-6; 7 nucleotides line up with TRBD1. This receptor was identified in a man older than 75 with acute or convalescent COVID-19. The specimen was peripheral blood. The CDR3 region is CASSSSTGANSPLHF. CDR3 DNA sequence: TGTGCCAGCAGCTCATCCACAGGGGCCAATTCACCCCTCCACTTT.